Here is one T cell receptor beta chain with its context. Method: immunoSEQ multiplex PCR; TCRdb's copy keeps in-frame clones and lacks some. This table holds fewer than 200,000 clones, roughly 95% found once. This record comes from a study of control samples from healthy donors and cancer patients. This CDR3 region has 14 residues. J lost 1 base, V lost 4 bases, and 4 bases had no gene match. Germline-derived CDR1 and CDR2 are MNHEY and SMNVEV (reference sequence). The sequencing sample was made of blood. This clonotype was obtained from a woman in her thirties in good health. The J gene is TRBJ2-7, the V gene TRBV27; 7 positions agree with TRBD1. The CDR3 bases are TGTGCCAGCAGTTCACTACAGGGGTCCTACGAGCAGTACTTC. Translating it yields CASSSLQGSYEQYF.